Each of the 22 T cell receptor beta chains below was sequenced from the same sample in a study of blood T cell repertoires in COVID-19. Method: immunoSEQ multiplex PCR; TCRdb's copy keeps in-frame clones and lacks some. Of about 110,000 clones listed, around 88% were seen once; the top ten hold 0.88%. Source material: peripheral blood. These receptors were obtained from a woman between 50 and 59 years old with active or convalescent COVID-19.

This chain joins TRBV10-3 and TRBJ1-2; TRBD1 matches 11 bases. CDR1 and CDR2 (germline): ENHRY, SYGVKD. The CDR3 covers 15 residues. The trim removed 3 bases at V and 8 bases at J, leaving 8 bases unmatched. The chain's CDR3 is CAISDTGTGGKGYTF. In nucleotides, the CDR3 is TGTGCCATCAGTGATACCGGGACAGGGGGAAAGGGCTACACCTTC.

This chain connects TRBV6-6 to TRBJ1-4; D remains ambiguous. Trimming stripped 6 bases from V and 1 base from J, with 9 bases between. Per germline, CDR1 MNHNY and CDR2 SVGAGI (reference sequence). The CDR3 covers 14 residues. The CDR3 reads CASSPLRTNEKLFF. DNA for the CDR3: TGTGCCAGCAGCCCTTTGAGAACTAATGAAAAACTGTTTTTT.

The rearrangement links TRBV2 to TRBJ1-2; D is perhaps TRBD1 (6 bases). The V gene's germline CDR1 is SNHLY and CDR2 FYNNEI. The V end lost 4 bases, the J end lost 2 bases, and 8 bases lay between the germline ends. This CDR3 contains 13 residues. The CDR3 coding sequence is TGTGCCAGCAGTGCCGGGACAAACTATGGCTACACCTTC. Translating gives CASSAGTNYGYTF.

The rearrangement links TRBV7-2 to TRBJ2-2; D may be TRBD2 (5 bases). Germline CDR1 reads SGHTA; CDR2 reads FQGNSA. This CDR3 has 16 residues. The V end was cut by 4 bases, the J end by 5 bases, with 17 bases between. CDR3 loop: CASSYPRRGSTGELFF. The CDR3 coding sequence is TGTGCCAGCAGCTACCCCCGACGGGGAAGTACCGGGGAGCTGTTTTTT.

About this clone itself: The junction and the germline gene differ at one end; a read error may be behind it. CDR3 protein: CASSLPPERHF. The CDR3 coding sequence is TGTGCCAGCAGTCTCCCCCCAGAGAGGCACTTC. The V gene is TRBV6-2 or TRBV6-3, the J gene TRBJ2-4; D is unclear. Per the germline V gene, CDR1 is MNHEY and CDR2 is SVGEGT. CDR3 length equals 11 residues.

This clone has just one count. The chain is built from TRBV2 and TRBJ1-5; D is undetermined. The CDR3 extends over 15 amino acids. The germline CDR1 and CDR2 sequences are SNHLY and FYNNEI. V was pared by 5 bases and J by 6 bases, with 17 bases between. The CDR3 loop is CASSQVWVGGQPQHF. The CDR3, as DNA: TGTGCCAGCAGTCAGGTCTGGGTGGGAGGTCAGCCCCAGCATTTT.

The chain employs TRBV5-5 and TRBJ2-3; 10 bases map to TRBD2. This CDR3 spans 14 amino acids. With V trimmed by 6 bases and J by 3 bases, 4 bases remained unmatched. Germline V gene lookup returns CDR1 SGHKS and CDR2 YYEKEE (reference sequence). CDR3 nucleotides: TGTGCCAGCACTCTGACTAGCGGGACAGATACGCAGTATTTT. Translating it yields CASTLTSGTDTQYF. Filled out from reference TRBV5-5 and TRBJ2-3, the complete variable domain reads DAGVTQSPTHLIKTRGQQVTLRCSPISGHKSVSWYQQVLGQGPQFIFQYYEKEERGRGNFPDRFSARQFPNYSSELNVNALLLGDSALYLCASTLTSGTDTQYFGPGTRLTVL.

This chain connects TRBV7-9 to TRBJ1-4, with TRBD1 identical over 7 bases. Germline V lookup: CDR1 SEHNR, CDR2 FQNEAQ (reference sequence). This CDR3 is 15 amino acids long. With 1 base clipped from V and 5 bases from J, the junction kept 4 bases outside the gene matches. The CDR3 is CASSLEGTENEKLFF. CDR3 in DNA: TGTGCCAGCAGCTTAGAAGGGACAGAGAATGAAAAACTGTTTTTT.

J is TRBJ2-7 and V is TRBV9; 8 bases map to TRBD2. Germline CDR1 and CDR2: SGDLS and YYNGEE. The CDR3 totals 15 residues. The V segment lost 0 bases and the J segment 1 base; nucleotides outside the gene matches: 3. CDR3 sequence: CASSVGSGSSYEQYF. DNA of the CDR3: TGTGCCAGCAGCGTAGGCAGCGGGAGTTCCTACGAGCAGTACTTC.

The rearrangement links TRBV6-2 or TRBV6-3 to TRBJ2-2, with 7 nucleotides matching TRBD2. Per the germline V gene, CDR1 is MNHEY and CDR2 is SVGEGT. This CDR3 contains 14 residues. Trimming at V came to 5 bases and at J to 3 bases, leaving 3 bases not matched to a gene. CDR3 DNA sequence: TGTGCCAGCAGTACTAGCGCATACACCGGGGAGCTGTTTTTT. This sequence encodes CASSTSAYTGELFF.

This clone was seen only once. The chain uses TRBV20-1 and TRBJ2-1; D is possibly TRBD2 (7 bases). This CDR3 spans 16 amino acids. In germline, CDR1 is DFQATT, CDR2 SNEGSKA (reference sequence). The germline V and J ends were trimmed by 3 bases and 1 base, with 16 bases remaining between them. The chain's CDR3 is CSASFRGGRSYNEQFF. The CDR3 bases are TGCAGTGCTAGTTTCCGCGGGGGCCGATCCTACAATGAGCAGTTCTTC.

This clone was counted a few times. The J gene is TRBJ1-3, the V gene TRBV6-1, with D unresolved. The CDR3 runs 16 residues. In germline, CDR1 is MNHNS, CDR2 SASEGT. Trimming removed 2 bases at V and 0 bases at J, with 11 bases between. In DNA form, the CDR3 reads TGTGCCAGCAGTGAACTACCCTCGGTCTCTGGAAACACCATATATTTT. This sequence encodes CASSELPSVSGNTIYF.

The genes are TRBV29-1 and TRBJ1-2; D possibly corresponds to TRBD1 (6 bases). Trimming shortened V by 7 bases and J by 8 bases, and 17 bases separated the two germline ends. The V gene's germline CDR1 is SQVTM and CDR2 ANQGSEA. The CDR3 covers 12 residues. The CDR3 loop reads CSAAGAVAGYTF. The CDR3 region has the DNA TGCAGCGCAGCAGGGGCCGTTGCGGGCTACACCTTC.

The chain couples TRBV10-1 to TRBJ2-2; TRBD2 matches at 11 bases. The CDR3 consists of 18 residues. V was clipped by 10 bases and J by 1 base; unmatched bases: 14. Germline V gives CDR1 WNHNN, CDR2 SYGVQD (reference sequence). For the CDR3, the DNA is TGCGCCACCACTAAAACAAATAGCGGGAGGGTGAACACCGGGGAGCTGTTTTTT. It is translated as CATTKTNSGRVNTGELFF.

The chain has TRBV24-1 and TRBJ2-7, with TRBD2 matching over 8 bases. This CDR3 is built from 11 residues. The V and J ends lost 5 bases and 7 bases, in that order; junction bases with no gene match: 0. CDR1 is KGHDR and CDR2 is SFDVKD in the germline V gene. CDR3 protein: CATSAGGEQYF. The CDR3 DNA reads as TGTGCCACCAGTGCGGGGGGGGAGCAGTACTTC.

V usage is TRBV20-1 and J usage is TRBJ2-1, with D unresolved. CDR3 length: 11 residues. V was trimmed by 2 bases and J by 6 bases, leaving 5 bases between them. The germline V gene encodes CDR1 DFQATT and CDR2 SNEGSKA (reference sequence). CDR3 in DNA: TGCAGTGCTAGACTATTCAATGAGCAGTTCTTC. Protein product: CSARLFNEQFF.

The chain has TRBV6-5 and TRBJ2-7; 7 nucleotides agree with TRBD2. Trimming at V came to 3 bases and at J to 5 bases, leaving 13 bases not matched to a gene. CDR3 size: 16 residues. Germline assignment: CDR1 MNHEY and CDR2 SVGAGI. The CDR3 nucleotides read TGTGCCAGCAGTTATTATTGGGGAGGGCCCTCTAACGAGCAGTACTTC. This translates into CASSYYWGGPSNEQYF.

The chain joins TRBV11-3 to TRBJ2-6; 10 nucleotides match TRBD1. The V segment lost 5 bases and the J segment 0 bases; nucleotides outside the gene matches: 4. The CDR3 totals 17 residues. The germline V gene has CDR1 SGHNT and CDR2 YENEEA. CDR3 protein: CASSPGTGDSGANVLTF. CDR3 DNA sequence: TGTGCCAGCAGCCCCGGGACAGGGGACTCTGGGGCCAACGTCCTGACTTTC.

This chain links TRBV5-1 with TRBJ2-1, with D perhaps matching TRBD2 (6 bases). Per germline, CDR1 SGHRS and CDR2 YFSETQ. CDR3 length: 14 amino acids. Trimming took 1 base from V and 7 from J, leaving 12 bases between them. CDR3 in DNA: TGCGCCAGCAGCTTGCGGGAGCCGTGGAATGAGCAGTTCTTC. This translates into CASSLREPWNEQFF.

The chain links TRBV6-4 to TRBJ1-6; D is perhaps TRBD1 (5 bases). The CDR3 length is 14 residues. Trimming stripped 6 bases from V and 6 bases from J, with 12 bases between. CDR1 is MRHNA and CDR2 is SNTAGT in the germline V gene. The CDR3 here is CASSPGGGNSPLHF. The CDR3 DNA reads TGTGCCAGCAGCCCCGGGGGTGGTAATTCACCCCTCCACTTT.

The chain uses TRBV25-1 and TRBJ2-5; TRBD1 matches at 10 bases. J was trimmed by 3 bases and V by 6 bases; bases with no gene match: 7. Germline V gene sequence: CDR1 MGHDK, CDR2 SYGVNS. The CDR3 is 15 amino acids. The CDR3 DNA reads TGTGCCAGCAGCTTCTCCGGGACAGGGGAAGAGACCCAGTACTTC. Its translation: CASSFSGTGEETQYF.

The V gene is TRBV12-3 or TRBV12-4, the J gene TRBJ1-2; D not resolved. Trimming pared 6 bases from V and 6 bases from J, leaving 11 bases between. The CDR3 covers 12 residues. CDR3 loop: CASSQTTNGYTF. Here the CDR3 DNA reads TGTGCCAGCAGCCAAACTACGAATGGCTACACCTTC.